Listed here are 2 T cell receptor beta chains from one sample, sequenced in a study of cytomegalovirus exposure and HLA in healthy donors. The PCR used 60 Vbeta and 13 Jbeta primers. Here immunoSEQ multiplex PCR was the method, and the copy in TCRdb shows in-frame clones only, minus some. The profile shows about 150,000 clones, about 82% of them singletons. Sequenced sample: PBMCs. These receptors came from a male donor in good health and CMV-seronegative.

This clone turned up a few times. This chain links TRBV15 with TRBJ1-4; D gene uncertain. Deletions cut 0 bases from V and 5 bases from J, with 10 bases between. The germline V gene has CDR1 LNHNV and CDR2 YYDKDF (reference sequence). The CDR3 has 15 amino acids. This CDR3 reads CATSREERRNEKLFF. The CDR3, as DNA: TGTGCCACCAGCAGAGAAGAGCGACGGAATGAAAAACTGTTTTTT. Based on the CDR3 plus reference TRBV15 and TRBJ1-4, the full variable domain is DAMVIQNPRYQVTQFGKPVTLSCSQTLNHNVMYWYQQKSSQAPKLLFHYYDKDFNNEADTPDNFQSRRPNTSFCFLDIRSPGLGDTAMYLCATSREERRNEKLFFGSGTQLSVL.

V usage is TRBV5-4 and J usage is TRBJ2-7, with D perhaps matching TRBD2 (6 bases). The CDR3 extends over 14 amino acids. From germline, CDR1 is SGHNT and CDR2 YYREEE (reference sequence). The ends were cut back, 4 bases at V and 2 bases at J, with 13 bases in the middle. The CDR3 spells CASSDGPGAYEQYF. The CDR3 region has the DNA TGTGCCAGCAGCGATGGCCCGGGGGCCTACGAGCAGTACTTC.